This T cell receptor beta chain was documented in a study of T-cell reconstitution after alpha-beta-depleted transplantation in children. Unique molecular identifiers were incorporated into the prepared TCRbeta library. TCRdb passed the PCR reads through MiXCR, listing each CDR3 protein once. The table records 150,000 to 200,000 distinct CDR3 sequences, about 6.8% of them present only once. Losses at the gene ends were 3 bases for V and 2 bases for J; bases not matched to a gene: 1. The CDR3 totals 14 residues. Regarding this clonotype: A read error is possible here, since a much larger clone lies one base away.

The chain links TRBV12-3 or TRBV12-4 to TRBJ2-1; 7 nucleotides align to TRBD2. This TCR came from a human donor who donated a stem cell graft to a child with Wiskott-Aldrich syndrome. The sequencing used PBMCs from the stem cell graft donor, collected from the stem cell graft. CDR3 coding DNA: TGTGCCAGCAGTTTCAGCGGGGCCTACAATGAGCAGTTCTTC. Protein sequence: CASSFSGAYNEQFF.